The next 4 T cell receptor beta chains were all read from a single sample in a study of graft-versus-host responses after intestinal transplantation. The method was immunoSEQ multiplex PCR; TCRdb's version includes in-frame clones alone and lacks a portion of them. Among about 19,000 clones listed, approximately 40% were seen once. Specimen: alloreactive CD4+ T cells from a mixed lymphocyte reaction culture, collected before intestinal transplant. The subset: CFSE-low proliferating T cells sorted from approximately 6-day pre-transplant mixed lymphocyte reaction (GvH or HvG direction). The receptors here all came from a human patient who received an intestinal transplant.

The V and J genes are TRBV6-5 and TRBJ1-3; 8 bases align to TRBD1. Germline lookup yields CDR1 MNHEY and CDR2 SVGAGI. The CDR3 is 13 amino acids. The V gene end was trimmed by 6 bases and the J gene end by 3 bases; junction bases not matched to a gene: 1. The chain's CDR3 is CASRGTGGNTIYF. The DNA for the CDR3 is TGTGCCAGCAGAGGGACAGGTGGAAACACCATATATTTT.

The genes are TRBV5-4 and TRBJ2-1, with 7 bases lining up with TRBD1. With V trimmed by 0 bases and J by 4 bases, 10 bases remained unmatched. The germline gives CDR1 SGHNT, CDR2 YYREEE (reference sequence). This CDR3 has 17 amino acids. CDR3 sequence: CASSLETGVPGYNEQFF. DNA of the CDR3: TGTGCCAGCAGCTTGGAAACAGGGGTCCCGGGGTACAATGAGCAGTTCTTC.

The chain recombines TRBV30 with TRBJ2-2; 7 bases match TRBD2. Trimming at V came to 2 bases and at J to 6 bases, leaving 0 bases not matched to a gene. CDR3 size: 12 residues. CDR1 and CDR2 (germline): GTSNPN, SVGIG (reference sequence). The CDR3 DNA sequence: TGTGCCTGGAGTCGGGGGGCCGGGGAGCTGTTTTTT. Encoded protein: CAWSRGAGELFF.

The V call is TRBV12-1, the J call TRBJ1-1; the DNA was not compared with TRBD1, the D call given in the table. TRBV12-1 counts as a pseudogene. The CDR3 length is 17 residues. The CDR3 region has the DNA TGTGCCAGCAGCTTTCGGGTGACAGGGAATTTGTGCACTGAAGCTTTCTTT. Protein: CASSFRVTGNLCTEAFF.